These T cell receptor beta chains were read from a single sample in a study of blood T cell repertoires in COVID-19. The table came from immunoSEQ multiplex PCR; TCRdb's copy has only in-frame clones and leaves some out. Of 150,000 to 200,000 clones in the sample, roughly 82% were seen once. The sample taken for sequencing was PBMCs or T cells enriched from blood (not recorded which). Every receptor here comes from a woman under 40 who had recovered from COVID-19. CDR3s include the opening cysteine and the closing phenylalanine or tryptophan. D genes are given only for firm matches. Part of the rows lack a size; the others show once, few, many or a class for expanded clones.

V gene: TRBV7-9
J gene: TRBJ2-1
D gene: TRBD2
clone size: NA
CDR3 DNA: TGTGCCAGCAGCAGCCTAGCGGGAGGGTACAATGAGCAGTTCTTC
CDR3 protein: CASSSLAGGYNEQFF

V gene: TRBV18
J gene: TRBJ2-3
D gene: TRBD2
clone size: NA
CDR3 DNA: TGTGCCAGCTCACCAGATGCGGGAGGTACCGGGACAGATACGCAGTATTTT
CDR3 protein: CASSPDAGGTGTDTQYF

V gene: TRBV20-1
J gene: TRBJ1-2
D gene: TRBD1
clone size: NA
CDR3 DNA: TGCAGTTCTGAGGGGGCTTTTGGCTACACCTTC
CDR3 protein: CSSEGAFGYTF

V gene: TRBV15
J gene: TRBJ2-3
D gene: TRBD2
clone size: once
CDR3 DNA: TGTGCCACCAGCAGAGATGCTAGCGGGAGTGGGAACACAGATACGCAGTATTTT
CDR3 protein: CATSRDASGSGNTDTQYF

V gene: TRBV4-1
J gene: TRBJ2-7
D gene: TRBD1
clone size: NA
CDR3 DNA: TGCGCCAGCAGCCAAGGACAGGGGACGGAGGAGCAGTACTTC
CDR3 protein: CASSQGQGTEEQYF

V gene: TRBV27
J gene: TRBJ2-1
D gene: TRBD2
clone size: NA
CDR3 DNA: TGTGCCAGCAGTTTCCTTGACGGGACTAGCGGCGACAATGAGCAGTTCTTC
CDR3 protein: CASSFLDGTSGDNEQFF

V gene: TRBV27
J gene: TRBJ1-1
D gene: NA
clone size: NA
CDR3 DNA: TGTGCCAGCAGTTTATCTACCAGGGGCGACACTGAAGCTTTCTTT
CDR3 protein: CASSLSTRGDTEAFF

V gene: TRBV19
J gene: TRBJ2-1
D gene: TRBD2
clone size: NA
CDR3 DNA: TGTGCCAGTAGTATTCGCGGGAGCTCCTACAATGAGCAGTTCTTC
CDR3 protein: CASSIRGSSYNEQFF

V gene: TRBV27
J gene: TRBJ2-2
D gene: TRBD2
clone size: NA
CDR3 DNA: TGTGCCAGCAGTTCCCCGGGACTAGGTCACGGGGAGCTGTTTTTT
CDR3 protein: CASSSPGLGHGELFF

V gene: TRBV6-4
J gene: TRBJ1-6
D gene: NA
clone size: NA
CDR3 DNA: TGTGCCAGCAGTGACGGCAGGGCCGGGTCACCCCTCCACTTT
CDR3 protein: CASSDGRAGSPLHF

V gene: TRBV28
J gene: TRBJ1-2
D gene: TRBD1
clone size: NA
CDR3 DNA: TGTGCCAGCAGTACCGGGACAGGGAATATACTCTATGGCTACACCTTC
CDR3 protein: CASSTGTGNILYGYTF

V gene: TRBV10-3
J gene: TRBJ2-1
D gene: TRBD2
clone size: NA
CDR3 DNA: TGTGCCATCAGTGCTGGGCGGGAGCCGGATGAGCAGTTCTTC
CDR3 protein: CAISAGREPDEQFF

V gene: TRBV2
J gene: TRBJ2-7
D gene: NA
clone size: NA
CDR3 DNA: TGTGCCAGCAGTGAATCTTACCAGGATTTCGAGCAGTACTTC
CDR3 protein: CASSESYQDFEQYF

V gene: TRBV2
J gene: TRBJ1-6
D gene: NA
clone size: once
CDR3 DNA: TGTGCCAGCACAAGCAGGGTTAATAATTCACCCCTCCACTTT
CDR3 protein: CASTSRVNNSPLHF

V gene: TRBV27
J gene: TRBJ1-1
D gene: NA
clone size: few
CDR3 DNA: TGTGCCAGCAGTTTACGATGGGGGCTTGAAGCTTTCTTT
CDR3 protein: CASSLRWGLEAFF

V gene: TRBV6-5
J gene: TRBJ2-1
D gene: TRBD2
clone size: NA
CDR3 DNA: TGTGCCAGCAAGTCCCTAGCGGGAGCCGATATTGAGCAGTTCTTC
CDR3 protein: CASKSLAGADIEQFF

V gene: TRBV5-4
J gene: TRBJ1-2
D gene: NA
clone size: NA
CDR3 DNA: TGTGCCAGCAGCCTAGCGCTGGCGGAGAATGGCTACACCTTC
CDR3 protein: CASSLALAENGYTF

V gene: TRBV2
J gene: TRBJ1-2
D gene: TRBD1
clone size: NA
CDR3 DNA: TGTGCCAACCTCCTCTCACAGGGGATGGGTGGCTACACCTTC
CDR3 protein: CANLLSQGMGGYTF

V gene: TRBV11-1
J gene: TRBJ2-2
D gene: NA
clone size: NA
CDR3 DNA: TGTGCCAGCAGCCGAGGAGGTACCGGGGAGCTGTTTTTT
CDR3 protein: CASSRGGTGELFF

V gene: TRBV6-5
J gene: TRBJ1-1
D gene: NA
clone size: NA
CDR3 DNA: TGTGCCAGCAGTTACCAGGCTGTGGGGAACACTGAAGCTTTCTTT
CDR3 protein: CASSYQAVGNTEAFF

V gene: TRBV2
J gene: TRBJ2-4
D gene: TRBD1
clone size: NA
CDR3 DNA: TGTGCCAGCAGTGAGCCAGGGGGCGCGAGTATGTCCAAAAACATTCAGTACTTC
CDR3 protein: CASSEPGGASMSKNIQYF

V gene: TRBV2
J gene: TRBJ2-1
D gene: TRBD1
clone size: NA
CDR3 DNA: TGTGCCAGCAGTGAAGGGCATGGGACAGGGTTCTACAATGAGCAGTTCTTC
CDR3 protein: CASSEGHGTGFYNEQFF

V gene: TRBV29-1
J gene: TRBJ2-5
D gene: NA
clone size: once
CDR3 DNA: TGCAGCGTTGAACAGGGCGCGGAGACCCAGTACTTC
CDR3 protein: CSVEQGAETQYF

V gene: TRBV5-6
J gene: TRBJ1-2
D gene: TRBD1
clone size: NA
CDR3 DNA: TGTGCCAGCAGCGCCCCGGTCCAGGGGGGAGGCTACACCTTC
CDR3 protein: CASSAPVQGGGYTF

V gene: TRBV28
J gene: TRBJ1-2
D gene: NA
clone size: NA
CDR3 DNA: TGTGCCAGCAGTTTGCAGGGTTTAAACTATGGCTACACCTTC
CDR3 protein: CASSLQGLNYGYTF

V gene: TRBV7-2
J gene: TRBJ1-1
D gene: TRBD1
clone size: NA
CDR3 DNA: TGTGCCAGCAGCCAGGAAACAGGGGCGACTGAAGCTTTCTTT
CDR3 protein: CASSQETGATEAFF

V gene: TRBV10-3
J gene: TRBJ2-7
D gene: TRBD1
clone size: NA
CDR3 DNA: TGTGCCATCAGTGGGGAGACAGGGTCTGAAGAGCAGTACTTC
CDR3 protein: CAISGETGSEEQYF

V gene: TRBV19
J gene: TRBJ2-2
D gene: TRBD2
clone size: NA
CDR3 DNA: TGTGCCAGTAGTATTGAACTAGCGGGAGTCGGGGAGCTGTTTTTT
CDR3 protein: CASSIELAGVGELFF

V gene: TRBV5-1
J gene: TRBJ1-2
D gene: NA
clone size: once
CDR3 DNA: TGCGCCAGCAGAACTCTGGGAGGGGACTATGGCTACACCTTC
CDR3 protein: CASRTLGGDYGYTF

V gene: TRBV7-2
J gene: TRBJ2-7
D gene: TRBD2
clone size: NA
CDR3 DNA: TGTGCCAGCAGCTTAGGTGCTAGCGGACCCTACTACGAGCAGTACTTC
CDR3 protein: CASSLGASGPYYEQYF

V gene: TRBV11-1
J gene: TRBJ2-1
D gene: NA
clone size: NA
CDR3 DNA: TGTGCCAGCAGCCAGGAACCCGGGGGACAGTCCACGGCCCTCTTC
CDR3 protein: CASSQEPGGQSTALF

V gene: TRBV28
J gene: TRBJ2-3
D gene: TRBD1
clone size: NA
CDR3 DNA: TGTGCCAGCACCAAACGAAGTTTTACCCTGGGACAGGGGTACGGCACAGATACGCAGTATTTT
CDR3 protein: CASTKRSFTLGQGYGTDTQYF

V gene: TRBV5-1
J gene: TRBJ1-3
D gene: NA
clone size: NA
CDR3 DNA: TGCGCCAGCAGCTTGGCCGGAGGGAGCTCTGGAAACACCATATATTTT
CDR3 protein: CASSLAGGSSGNTIYF

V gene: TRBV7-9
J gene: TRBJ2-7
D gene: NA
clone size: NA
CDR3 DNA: TGTGCCAGCAGCGGGGCAAACCGGCTCTACGAGCAGTACTTC
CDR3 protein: CASSGANRLYEQYF

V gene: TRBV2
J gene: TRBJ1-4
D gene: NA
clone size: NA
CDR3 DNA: TGTGCCAGCAGTGCAAACAGGGTGGTGGGTGAAAAACTGTTTTTT
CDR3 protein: CASSANRVVGEKLFF

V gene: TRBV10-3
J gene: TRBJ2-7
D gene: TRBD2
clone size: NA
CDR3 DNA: TGTGCCATCAACCCGGGACTAGCGGGAGCGTACGAGCAGTACTTC
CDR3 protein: CAINPGLAGAYEQYF

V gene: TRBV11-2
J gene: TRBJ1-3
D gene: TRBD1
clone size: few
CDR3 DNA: TGTGCCAGCAGCTTAGTTGCGGGGACAGGGAGCACCATATATTTT
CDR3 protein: CASSLVAGTGSTIYF

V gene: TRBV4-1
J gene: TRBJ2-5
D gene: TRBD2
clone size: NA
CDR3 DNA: TGCGCCAGCAGCCTCAACCTAGCGGACCAAGAGACCCAGTACTTC
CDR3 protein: CASSLNLADQETQYF

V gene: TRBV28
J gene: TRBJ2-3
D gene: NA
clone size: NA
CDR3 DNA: TGTGCCAGCAGCCCGTTAGCAGATACGCAGTATTTT
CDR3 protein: CASSPLADTQYF

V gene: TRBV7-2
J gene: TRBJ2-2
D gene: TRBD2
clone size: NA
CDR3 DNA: TGTGCCAGCATAGGTGGGCGGGAGGGCCTTTACACCGGGGAGCTGTTTTTT
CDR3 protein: CASIGGREGLYTGELFF

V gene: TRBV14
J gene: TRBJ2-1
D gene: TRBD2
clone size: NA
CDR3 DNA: TGTGCCAGCAGCCAACGTGGGAGGGAGTTCAATGAGCAGTTCTTC
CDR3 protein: CASSQRGREFNEQFF

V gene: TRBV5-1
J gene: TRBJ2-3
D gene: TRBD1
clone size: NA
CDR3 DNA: TGCGCCAGCAGCCAGACAGGGGGCCTTACAGATACGCAGTATTTT
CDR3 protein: CASSQTGGLTDTQYF

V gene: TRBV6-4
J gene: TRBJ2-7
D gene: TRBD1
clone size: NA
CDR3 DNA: TGTGCCAGCACCCTGGACAGGGAGTACTTC
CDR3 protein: CASTLDREYF

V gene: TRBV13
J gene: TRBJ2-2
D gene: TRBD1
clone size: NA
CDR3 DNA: TGTGCCAGCAGCCCGGGACAGCCGGGGACCGGGGAGCTGTTTTTT
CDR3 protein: CASSPGQPGTGELFF

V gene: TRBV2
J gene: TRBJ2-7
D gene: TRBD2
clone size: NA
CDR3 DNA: TGTGCCAGCAGTGAGGCTGTACCGGGACTAGCGACGTACGAGCAGTACTTC
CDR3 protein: CASSEAVPGLATYEQYF

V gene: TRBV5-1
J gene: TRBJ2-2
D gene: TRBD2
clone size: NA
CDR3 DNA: TGCGCCAGCAGCTTGCCTGGACTAGCGGGTGCCGGGGAGCTGTTTTTT
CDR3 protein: CASSLPGLAGAGELFF

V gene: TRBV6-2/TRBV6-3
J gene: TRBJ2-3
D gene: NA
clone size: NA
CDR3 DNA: TGTGCCAGCAGTTCTGGGGAGGATTTCACAGATACGCAGTATTTT
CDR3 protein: CASSSGEDFTDTQYF

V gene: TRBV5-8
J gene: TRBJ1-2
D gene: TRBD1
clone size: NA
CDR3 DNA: TGTGCCAGCGGGGACAGGCGCTATGGCTACACCTTC
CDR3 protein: CASGDRRYGYTF

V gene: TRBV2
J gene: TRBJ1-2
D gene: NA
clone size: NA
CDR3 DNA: TGTGCCAGCCGGGGGGGCGGAGGCTATGGCTACACCTTC
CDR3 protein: CASRGGGGYGYTF

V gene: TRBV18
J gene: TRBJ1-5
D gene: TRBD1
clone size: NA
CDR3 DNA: TGTGCCAGCTCTCCCCGGACAGGGATGGATCAGCCCCAGCATTTT
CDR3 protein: CASSPRTGMDQPQHF

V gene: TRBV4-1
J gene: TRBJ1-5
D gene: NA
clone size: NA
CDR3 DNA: TGCGCCAGCAGCCAAGAATTCTATAGCAATCAGCCCCAGCATTTT
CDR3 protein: CASSQEFYSNQPQHF

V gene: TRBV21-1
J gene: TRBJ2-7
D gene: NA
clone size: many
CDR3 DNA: TGTGCCAGCAGCGAGGGTTTTGGCGAGCAGTACTTC
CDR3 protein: CASSEGFGEQYF